This entry features one T cell receptor (beta chain) sequence. Vbeta (60) and Jbeta (13) primers were used in the PCR. Assay: immunoSEQ multiplex PCR; the TCRdb copy retains only in-frame clones and omits some. The data show around 85,000 clones, with about 80% seen just once and 7.3% held by the top ten. The data were taken from a study of cytomegalovirus exposure and HLA in healthy donors. V gave up 5 bases and J gave up 6 bases, with 14 bases separating them. Germline lookup yields CDR1 MDHEN and CDR2 SYDVKM. The length of the CDR3 is 13 residues. The sample consisted of PBMCs. The genes are TRBV28 and TRBJ2-7; no clear D. The receptor was derived from a man aged 25-40 years in good health and CMV-seronegative. The DNA for the CDR3 is TGTGCCAGCAGTCCAGACTGGAGAGGCGAGCAGTACTTC. Amino acid sequence: CASSPDWRGEQYF.